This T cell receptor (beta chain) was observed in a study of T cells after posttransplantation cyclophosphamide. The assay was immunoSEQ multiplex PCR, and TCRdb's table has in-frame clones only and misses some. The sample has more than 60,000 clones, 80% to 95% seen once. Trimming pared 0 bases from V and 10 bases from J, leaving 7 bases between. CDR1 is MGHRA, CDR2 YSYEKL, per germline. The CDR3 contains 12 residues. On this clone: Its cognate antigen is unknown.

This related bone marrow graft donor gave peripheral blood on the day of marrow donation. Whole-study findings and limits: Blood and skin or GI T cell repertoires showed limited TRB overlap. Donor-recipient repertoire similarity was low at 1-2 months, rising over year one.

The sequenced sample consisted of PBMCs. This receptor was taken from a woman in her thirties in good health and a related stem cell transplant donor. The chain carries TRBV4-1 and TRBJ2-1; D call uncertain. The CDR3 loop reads CASSQDGLEQFF. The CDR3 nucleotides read TGCGCCAGCAGCCAAGATGGGTTAGAGCAGTTCTTC.